Each of the 31 T cell receptor beta chains below was sequenced from the same sample in a study of CD4 T cells in relation to SARS-CoV-2 and coronaviruses (dated by TCRdb to about 2021). CD4+ T cells from unexposed donors were collected before the COVID-19 pandemic (2011-2018). After less than 13 days of culture, CD4+ T cells were isolated with the EasySep CD4+ T cell isolation kit. Antigens of these TCRs are unknown. Libraries were prepared through the immunoSEQ multiplex PCR assay. TCRdb obtained this table from immuneACCESS and retained in-frame rearrangements with V and J assigned. These tables miss some clones; where compared with another copy, unresolved V genes account for less than half of the shortfall, and the remainder is unexplained. The sample yields 15,000 or so clones; 79% were counted once. The ten top clones hold roughly a tenth of the sample. The sequencing input was CD4+ T cells from PBMCs, cultured in vitro. The origin of the receptors is a human donor in good health.

V gene TRBV5-1 combines with J gene TRBJ1-1; the D gene is possibly TRBD1 (5 bases). Deletions cut 4 bases from V and 12 bases from J, with 19 bases between. This CDR3 has 13 residues. The germline V gene encodes CDR1 SGHRS and CDR2 YFSETQ. The CDR3 protein is CASSTEPRVGSFF. CDR3 nucleotides: TGCGCCAGCAGCACCGAACCCAGGGTCGGGTCTTTCTTT. Using reference TRBV5-1 and TRBJ1-1 for the parts outside the CDR3, the full variable domain is KAGVTQTPRYLIKTRGQQVTLSCSPISGHRSVSWYQQTPGQGLQFLFEYFSETQRNKGNFPGRFSGRQFSNSRSEMNVSTLELGDSALYLCASSTEPRVGSFFGQGTRLTVV.

The chain has TRBV27 and TRBJ1-5; tentative D call: TRBD1 (5 bases). The CDR3 covers 15 residues. Germline lookup yields CDR1 MNHEY and CDR2 SMNVEV (reference sequence). V was shortened by 2 bases and J by 3 bases, with 11 bases between the two germline ends. CDR3 residues: CASSLERGVNQPQHF. As DNA, the CDR3 is TGTGCCAGCAGTTTAGAACGGGGGGTCAATCAGCCCCAGCATTTT.

V and J are TRBV6-5 and TRBJ1-1; D not certain. With 6 bases removed from V and 3 bases from J, the gap between germline ends came to 5 bases. The germline V gene has CDR1 MNHEY and CDR2 SVGAGI. The CDR3 totals 11 residues. The CDR3 bases are TGTGCCAGCAGCATGGACACTGAAGCTTTCTTT. This codes for CASSMDTEAFF.

The V call is TRBV9, the J call TRBJ2-5; no reliable D call. The V end lost 0 bases, the J end lost 1 base, and 10 bases lay between the germline ends. This CDR3 has 15 residues. CDR1 is SGDLS and CDR2 is YYNGEE in the germline V gene. The CDR3 DNA is TGTGCCAGCAGCGTAGCAAGGCAGCCCCAAGAGACCCAGTACTTC. This encodes CASSVARQPQETQYF.

The J gene is TRBJ2-2, the V gene TRBV11-2, with D unclear. The V gene lost 1 base and the J gene lost 4 bases, with 10 bases spanning the gap. The CDR3 is 15 residues long. Germline CDR1 SGHAT, CDR2 FQNNGV. DNA of the CDR3: TGTGCCAGCAGCTTAGGGTTTCGTAGCACCGGGGAGCTGTTTTTT. Protein product: CASSLGFRSTGELFF.

In this sample, this clone turned up once. V is TRBV6-6 and J is TRBJ2-1; 9 nucleotides match TRBD2. The germline CDR1 and CDR2 sequences are MNHNY and SVGAGI (reference sequence). V lost 5 bases and J lost 12; bases outside the gene matches: 2. CDR3 length: 11 amino acids. The CDR3 region is CASSPTSGQFF. Written as DNA, the CDR3 is TGTGCCAGCAGTCCGACTAGCGGGCAGTTCTTC.

In this sample, this clone turned up a few times. The gene calls are TRBV6-2 or TRBV6-3 and TRBJ2-7, with D perhaps TRBD2 (6 bases). Germline V gives CDR1 MNHEY, CDR2 SVGEGT. The CDR3 spans 13 residues. V was trimmed by 4 bases and J by 2 bases, leaving 9 bases between them. The DNA of the CDR3 is TGTGCCAGCAGTTTTAGCGGAGCCTACGAGCAGTACTTC. Translation: CASSFSGAYEQYF.

The genes are TRBV19 and TRBJ1-1, with D tentatively TRBD1 (5 bases). The CDR3 sequence is 13 residues long. Trimming removed 7 bases from V and 1 base from J, with 10 bases in between. Germline CDR1 and CDR2: LNHDA and SQIVND (reference sequence). This chain's CDR3 is CASTLGGNTEAFF. CDR3 sequence (DNA): TGTGCCAGTACCCTCGGGGGGAACACTGAAGCTTTCTTT.

The chain couples TRBV11-2 to TRBJ1-5, with D maybe TRBD1 (5 bases). Germline V gives CDR1 SGHAT, CDR2 FQNNGV. The length of the CDR3 is 15 residues. Trimming took 0 bases from V and 9 from J, leaving 15 bases between them. CDR3 residues: CASSLEGHPGPPQHF. The CDR3 DNA sequence: TGTGCCAGCAGCTTAGAAGGACATCCGGGTCCGCCCCAGCATTTT.

This clone is judged medium-sized. The chain combines TRBV5-1 with TRBJ2-3; TRBD2 might be the D (7 bases). Trimming removed 4 bases at V and 2 bases at J, with 17 bases between. This CDR3 comprises 16 residues. Germline CDR1 and CDR2: SGHRS and YFSETQ. The CDR3 loop reads CASSMGGRTHTDTQYF. CDR3 sequence (DNA): TGCGCCAGCAGCATGGGGGGGCGGACGCACACAGATACGCAGTATTTT. Filled out from reference TRBV5-1 and TRBJ2-3, the complete variable domain reads KAGVTQTPRYLIKTRGQQVTLSCSPISGHRSVSWYQQTPGQGLQFLFEYFSETQRNKGNFPGRFSGRQFSNSRSEMNVSTLELGDSALYLCASSMGGRTHTDTQYFGPGTRLTVL.

The gene calls are TRBV3-1 (or the pseudogene TRBV3-2) and TRBJ2-7, with D perhaps TRBD1 (6 bases). Trimming removed 1 base from V and 4 bases from J, with 17 bases in between. This CDR3 contains 16 residues. Germline V gene sequence: CDR1 LGHDT, CDR2 YNNKEL (reference sequence). For the CDR3, the DNA is TGTGCCAGCAGCCAAGTCGAACCGGGACACACGTACGAGCAGTACTTC. Residues: CASSQVEPGHTYEQYF.

This chain joins TRBV30 and TRBJ2-4; D could derive from TRBD1 or TRBD2 (7 bases each). The V end lost 4 bases, the J end lost 9 bases, and 13 bases lay between the germline ends. The CDR3 covers 12 residues. Looked up from germline, CDR1 is GTSNPN and CDR2 is SVGIG (reference sequence). The CDR3 sequence is CAWNSRGGIQYF. For the CDR3, the DNA is TGTGCCTGGAATTCCAGGGGGGGCATTCAGTACTTC.

This chain connects TRBV2 to TRBJ1-1; 10 nucleotides agree with TRBD1. Germline CDR1 reads SNHLY; CDR2 reads FYNNEI. Losses at the gene ends were 7 bases for V and 7 bases for J; bases not matched to a gene: 6. The CDR3 is 13 amino acids. The CDR3 region is CASNRQGAVEAFF. CDR3 nucleotides: TGTGCCAGCAACAGACAGGGGGCGGTTGAAGCTTTCTTT.

The chain employs TRBV7-2 and TRBJ1-5; D call uncertain. Looked up from germline, CDR1 is SGHTA and CDR2 is FQGNSA. Deletions cut 1 base from V and 7 bases from J, with 8 bases between. CDR3 length equals 13 residues. CDR3: CASSLESWQPQHF. CDR3 nucleotide sequence: TGTGCCAGCAGCTTAGAATCGTGGCAGCCCCAGCATTTT.

V is TRBV29-1 and J is TRBJ2-7; no reliable D call. V gave up 6 bases and J gave up 4 bases, with 13 bases separating them. The CDR3 covers 12 residues. Looked up from germline, CDR1 is SQVTM and CDR2 is ANQGSEA. CDR3 residues: CSVQLNRYEQYF. DNA of the CDR3: TGCAGCGTCCAACTCAACCGGTACGAGCAGTACTTC.

The chain combines TRBV6-1 with TRBJ1-3; 8 bases are shared with TRBD1. CDR3 length equals 15 residues. The germline V gene has CDR1 MNHNS and CDR2 SASEGT. The V and J ends lost 1 base and 3 bases, in that order; junction bases with no gene match: 2. CDR3 loop: CASSEDRGVGNTIYF. The DNA for the CDR3 is TGTGCCAGCAGTGAAGACAGGGGGGTTGGAAACACCATATATTTT.

The V gene is TRBV28, the J gene TRBJ1-2, with D unresolved. Trimming took off 8 bases at V and 8 bases at J, with 15 bases between the two ends. The CDR3 extends over 12 amino acids. Germline CDR1 is MDHEN and CDR2 is SYDVKM. CDR3 residues: CASDEATKGYTF. The CDR3 DNA follows: TGTGCCAGCGACGAGGCTACGAAGGGCTACACCTTC.

This clone was picked up a small number of times. This sequence joins TRBV29-1 and TRBJ2-1; unclear D gene. Trimming took off 6 bases at V and 6 bases at J, with 18 bases between the two ends. Germline lookup yields CDR1 SQVTM and CDR2 ANQGSEA. This CDR3 has 14 residues. CDR3 DNA sequence: TGCAGCGTCCTCCAGGCTTTGGGTGGCAATGAGCAGTTCTTC. This sequence encodes CSVLQALGGNEQFF.

This clone is termed hyperexpanded. The V and J genes are TRBV7-2 and TRBJ1-1; 7 nucleotides match TRBD1. Germline V gene lookup returns CDR1 SGHTA and CDR2 FQGNSA. The CDR3 spans 14 residues. V gave up 5 bases and J gave up 6 bases; unmatched junction bases: 9. Here the CDR3 DNA reads TGTGCCAGCAGCGGATGGGACAGAAGTCCTGAAGCTTTCTTT. As protein: CASSGWDRSPEAFF.

The rearrangement joins TRBV11-3 to TRBJ2-3; 9 positions agree with TRBD1. Trimming cost V 5 bases and J 3 bases; bases outside gene matches: 6. CDR1 is SGHNT and CDR2 is YENEEA in the germline V gene. The CDR3 spans 15 residues. In DNA form, the CDR3 reads TGTGCCAGCAGCGGCCGGACAGGGGAGACAGATACGCAGTATTTT. As protein: CASSGRTGETDTQYF.

This clone was observed a handful of times. V and J are TRBV7-2 and TRBJ1-2, with D maybe TRBD1 (5 bases). Germline lookup yields CDR1 SGHTA and CDR2 FQGNSA. Trimming pared 5 bases from V and 2 bases from J, leaving 15 bases between. The CDR3 runs 15 residues. This chain's CDR3 is CASSPSPTANYGYTF. The CDR3 nucleotides are TGTGCCAGCAGCCCATCTCCGACAGCCAACTATGGCTACACCTTC.

This clone came up once. Other DNA sequences within the sample encode an identical CDR3. The chain combines TRBV6-2 or TRBV6-3 with TRBJ2-5, with D possibly called TRBD1 or TRBD2 (5 bases each). V was trimmed by 2 bases and J by 5 bases, leaving 9 bases between them. CDR1 MNHEY and CDR2 SVGEGT come from the germline V gene. The CDR3 sequence is 13 residues long. The CDR3 loop reads CASSYGGRETQYF. The CDR3 region has the DNA TGTGCCAGCAGTTACGGGGGACGGGAGACCCAGTACTTC.

V gene TRBV6-2 or TRBV6-3 combines with J gene TRBJ2-3, with D unclear. V lost 5 bases and J 2 bases, leaving 14 bases between the germline ends. CDR1 MNHEY and CDR2 SVGEGT come from the germline V gene. The CDR3 loop spans 15 amino acids. The CDR3: CASSKGRPFTDTQYF. CDR3 sequence (DNA): TGTGCCAGCAGTAAAGGCCGACCTTTCACAGATACGCAGTATTTT.

The rearrangement uses TRBV18 and TRBJ2-3; D is unclear. CDR1 KGHSH and CDR2 LQKENI come from the germline V gene. V gave up 3 bases and J gave up 1 base, with 8 bases separating them. This CDR3 comprises 14 residues. The CDR3 spells CASSPLGRTDTQYF. The DNA of the CDR3 is TGTGCCAGCTCACCTCTAGGACGCACAGATACGCAGTATTTT.

The V gene is TRBV2, the J gene TRBJ1-2, with D hard to call. The CDR3 has 15 amino acids. Germline V CDR1 and CDR2: SNHLY, FYNNEI. The V and J ends lost 5 bases and 4 bases respectively, with 17 bases between them. For the CDR3, the DNA is TGTGCCAGCAGTCGACCCCGGGTCCGGGGCTATGGCTACACCTTC. It yields the protein CASSRPRVRGYGYTF.

The genes are TRBV19 and TRBJ2-5, with D tentatively TRBD2 (6 bases). Germline CDR1 is LNHDA and CDR2 is SQIVND (reference sequence). This CDR3 region has 16 residues. The V and J ends lost 3 bases and 2 bases respectively, with 16 bases between them. In DNA form, the CDR3 reads TGTGCCAGTAGTATTGGCTCCATGCGGGGTCAAGAGACCCAGTACTTC. Protein sequence: CASSIGSMRGQETQYF.

The rearrangement links TRBV6-5 to TRBJ1-1; D unclear. Looked up from germline, CDR1 is MNHEY and CDR2 is SVGAGI. The CDR3 has 14 amino acids. V was shortened by 0 bases and J by 2 bases, with 7 bases between the two germline ends. Written as DNA, the CDR3 is TGTGCCAGCAGTTACTCGATGCGCAACACTGAAGCTTTCTTT. This sequence encodes CASSYSMRNTEAFF.

The gene calls are TRBV18 and TRBJ1-1; 9 nucleotides agree with TRBD1. Germline CDR1 and CDR2: KGHSH and LQKENI. With V trimmed by 10 bases and J by 0 bases, 9 bases remained unmatched. The CDR3 runs to 15 residues. For the CDR3, the DNA is TGTGCCACTTCCGGGACAGGGATGATGAACACTGAAGCTTTCTTT. Translating gives CATSGTGMMNTEAFF.

V gene TRBV5-1 combines with J gene TRBJ2-1; D not certain. Germline V CDR1 and CDR2: SGHRS, YFSETQ. This CDR3 comprises 14 residues. Trimming left V 0 bases short and J 4 bases short, with 8 bases between. CDR3: CASSLEGFYNEQFF. Here the CDR3 DNA reads TGCGCCAGCAGCTTGGAAGGTTTTTACAATGAGCAGTTCTTC. Variable domain in full (rest from reference TRBV5-1 and TRBJ2-1): KAGVTQTPRYLIKTRGQQVTLSCSPISGHRSVSWYQQTPGQGLQFLFEYFSETQRNKGNFPGRFSGRQFSNSRSEMNVSTLELGDSALYLCASSLEGFYNEQFFGPGTRLTVL.

The genes are TRBV5-1 and TRBJ2-2, with D hard to call. The CDR3 loop spans 17 amino acids. The ends were cut back, 4 bases at V and 1 base at J, with 17 bases in the middle. Germline V CDR1 and CDR2: SGHRS, YFSETQ. The CDR3 sequence is CASSPNGPLGNTGELFF. The CDR3 nucleotides read TGCGCCAGCAGCCCAAATGGACCCCTGGGGAACACCGGGGAGCTGTTTTTT.

The genes are TRBV5-1 and TRBJ2-7; no definite D call. Germline V lookup: CDR1 SGHRS, CDR2 YFSETQ. Trimming took off 0 bases at V and 2 bases at J, with 12 bases between the two ends. The CDR3 consists of 15 residues. The CDR3 reads CASSLVSDGAYEQYF. The DNA for the CDR3 is TGCGCCAGCAGCTTGGTCTCCGACGGCGCCTACGAGCAGTACTTC. Drawing the rest from reference TRBV5-1 and TRBJ2-7, the complete variable domain is KAGVTQTPRYLIKTRGQQVTLSCSPISGHRSVSWYQQTPGQGLQFLFEYFSETQRNKGNFPGRFSGRQFSNSRSEMNVSTLELGDSALYLCASSLVSDGAYEQYFGPGTRLTVT.